This T cell receptor beta chain comes out of a study of naive and memory T cell subsets. The SP2 primer and nested alpha and beta constant region primers amplified ligated cDNA in four rounds. Blood and skin TCR RNA was reverse transcribed with alpha and beta constant primers. TCRdb called the UMI-ligation and nested PCR reads again in MiXCR, with one record for every CDR3 protein. The sample consists of about 24,000 distinct CDR3 sequences, around 6% of them appearing once. Sample treatment: skin biopsy from PPD injection site in Mantoux-positive individual. The library had UMIs added by 3' ligation of an oligonucleotide to TCR cDNA. Skin biopsies came from PPD injection sites in Mantoux-positive individuals. This clonotype came up a few times. The length of the CDR3 is 15 residues. V dropped 1 base and J dropped 1 base, with 10 bases sitting between them. Germline V gene sequence: CDR1 MRHNA, CDR2 SNTAGT.

The chain recombines TRBV6-4 with TRBJ1-1, with a possible D match to TRBD1 (6 bases). Specimen: skin, collected from a tuberculin skin test site. The sequence was collected from an adult in good health. This chain's CDR3 is CASSDWTVSNTEAFF. Written as DNA, the CDR3 is TGTGCCAGCAGTGACTGGACAGTTTCGAACACTGAAGCTTTCTTT.